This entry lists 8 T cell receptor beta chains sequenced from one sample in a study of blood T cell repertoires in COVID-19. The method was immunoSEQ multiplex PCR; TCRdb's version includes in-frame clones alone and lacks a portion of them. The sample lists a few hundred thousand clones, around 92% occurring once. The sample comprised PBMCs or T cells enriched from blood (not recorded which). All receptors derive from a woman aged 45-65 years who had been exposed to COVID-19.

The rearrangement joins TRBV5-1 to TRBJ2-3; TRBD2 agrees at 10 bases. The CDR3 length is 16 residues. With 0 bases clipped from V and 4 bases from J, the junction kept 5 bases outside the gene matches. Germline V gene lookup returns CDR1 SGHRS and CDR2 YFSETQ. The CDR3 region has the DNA TGCGCCAGCAGCTTGGCTGCTAGCGGGGGCGCAGATACGCAGTATTTT. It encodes CASSLAASGGADTQYF. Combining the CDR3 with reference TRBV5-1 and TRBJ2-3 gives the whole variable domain KAGVTQTPRYLIKTRGQQVTLSCSPISGHRSVSWYQQTPGQGLQFLFEYFSETQRNKGNFPGRFSGRQFSNSRSEMNVSTLELGDSALYLCASSLAASGGADTQYFGPGTRLTVL.

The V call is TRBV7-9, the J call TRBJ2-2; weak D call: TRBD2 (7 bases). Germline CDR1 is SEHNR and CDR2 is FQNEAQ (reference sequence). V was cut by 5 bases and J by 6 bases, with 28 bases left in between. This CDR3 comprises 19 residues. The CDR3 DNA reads TGTGCCAGCAGCCGAAAAACTAGCGAGGGGGGCCAGGTAGCCGGGGAGCTGTTTTTT. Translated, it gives CASSRKTSEGGQVAGELFF. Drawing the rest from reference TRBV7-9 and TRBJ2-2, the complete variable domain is DTGVSQNPRHKITKRGQNVTFRCDPISEHNRLYWYRQTLGQGPEFLTYFQNEAQLEKSRLLSDRFSAERPKGSFSTLEIQRTEQGDSAMYLCASSRKTSEGGQVAGELFFGEGSRLTVL.

CDR3 residues: CASRAGSLNTEAFF. The CDR3 DNA is TGCGCCAGCAGGGCGGGGAGCTTGAACACTGAAGCTTTCTTT. The chain joins TRBV4-1 to TRBJ1-1; D unresolved. CDR1 is MGHRA, CDR2 YSYEKL, per germline. The CDR3 length is 14 residues. The V end lost 6 bases, the J end lost 0 bases, and 11 bases lay between the germline ends.

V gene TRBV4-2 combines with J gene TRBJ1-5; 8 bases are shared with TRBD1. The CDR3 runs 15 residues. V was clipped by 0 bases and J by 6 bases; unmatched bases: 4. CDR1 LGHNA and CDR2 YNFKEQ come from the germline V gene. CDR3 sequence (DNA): TGTGCCAGCAGCCAAGACAGGGGGCGCGGTCAGCCCCAGCATTTT. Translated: CASSQDRGRGQPQHF.

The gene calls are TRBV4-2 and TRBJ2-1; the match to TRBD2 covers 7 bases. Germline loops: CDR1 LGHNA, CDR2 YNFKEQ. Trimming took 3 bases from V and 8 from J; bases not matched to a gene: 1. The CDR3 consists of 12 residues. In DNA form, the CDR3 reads TGTGCCAGCAGCCAGGGGGGGTATGAGCAGTTCTTC. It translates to CASSQGGYEQFF.

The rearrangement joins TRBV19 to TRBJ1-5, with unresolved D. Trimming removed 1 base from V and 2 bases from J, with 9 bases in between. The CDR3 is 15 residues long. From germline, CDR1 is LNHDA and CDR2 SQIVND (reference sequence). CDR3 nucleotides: TGTGCCAGTAGTATAGTGTGGGGAGGCAATCAGCCCCAGCATTTT. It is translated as CASSIVWGGNQPQHF.

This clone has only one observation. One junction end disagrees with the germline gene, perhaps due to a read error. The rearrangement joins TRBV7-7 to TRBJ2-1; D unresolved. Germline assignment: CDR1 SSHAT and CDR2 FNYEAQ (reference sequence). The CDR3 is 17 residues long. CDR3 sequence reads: CASSLERVKSSYNEQFF. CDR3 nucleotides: TGTGCTAGCAGCTTAGAGAGAGTTAAAAGCTCCTACAATGAGCAGTTCTTC.

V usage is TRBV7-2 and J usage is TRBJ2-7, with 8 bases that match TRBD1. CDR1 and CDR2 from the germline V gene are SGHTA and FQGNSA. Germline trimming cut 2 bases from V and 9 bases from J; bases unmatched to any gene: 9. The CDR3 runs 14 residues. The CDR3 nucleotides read TGTGCCAGCAGCTTAAGGGGACAGGCATTGGGGCAGTACTTC. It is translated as CASSLRGQALGQYF.